The T cell receptor beta chain under discussion was sequenced for a study of T cell responses to AZD1222 COVID-19 vaccine. Whole-study context: Second-dose intervals near 4 or 12 weeks were combined.

The CDR3 has 12 residues. Germline CDR1 and CDR2: MNHEY and SMNVEV (reference sequence). V was pared by 8 bases and J by 7 bases, with 14 bases between. Generated by immunoSEQ multiplex PCR, the TCRdb table keeps only in-frame clones and is missing some. This sample has 150,000 to 170,000 clones, with around nine tenths found just once. As for this clone: As yet, its antigen is unknown.

Study outcomes and limitations: It should be noted that donors were predominantly white British and more often female, and clonal diversity was possibly underestimated. Baseline seropositivity occurred in only a handful of AZD1222 recipients. Elevations in Spike-specific TCR breadth and depth followed administration of two AZD1222 doses.

The sequence came from an adult in good health. The sequencing here drew on peripheral blood, taken on day 0 of AZD1222 vaccination. The chain is built from TRBV27 and TRBJ1-2; no reliable D call. DNA for the CDR3: TGTGCCAGCGCCCCTACATGGGGTGGCTACACCTTC. Its protein product is CASAPTWGGYTF.